The rows below give T cell receptor beta chains drawn from one sample of a study of post-analysis software for immune sequencing data. Each CDR3 protein is one row after TCRdb ran MiXCR on the PCR reads. The repertoire holds about 380,000 distinct CDR3 sequences, with roughly 38% as singletons. The sequencing input was blood. The source of these receptors is a girl under 18 with multiple sclerosis. Both conserved end residues are part of each CDR3. A D gene is named only where the DNA matches it firmly. Expanded clones get a size class; other rows say once, few or many, or leave the size out.

clone_size	d_call	v_call	j_call	cdr3_nt	cdr3_aa
NA	NA	TRBV21-1	TRBJ2-7	TGTGCCAGCAGCATCCCCGGGACAGGGAGATCGGACGAGCAGTACTTC	CASSIPGTGRSDEQYF
NA	NA	TRBV3-1	TRBJ1-4	TGTGCCAGCAGTCACAGGGTAAATGAAAAACTGTTTTTT	CASSHRVNEKLFF
NA	NA	TRBV25-1	TRBJ2-5	TGTGCCGGCAGTGAGGACGGACCCCAAGAGACCCAGTACTTC	CAGSEDGPQETQYF
NA	NA	TRBV5-6	TRBJ2-3	TGTGCCAGCAGGTGGGGACGGAACACAGATACGCAGTATTTT	CASRWGRNTDTQYF
NA	NA	TRBV7-2	TRBJ2-3	TGTGCCAGCAGCTTTCAGAGTTACACAGATGCGCAGTATTTT	CASSFQSYTDAQYF
NA	NA	TRBV5-8	TRBJ2-6	TGTGCCAGCAGCATCTCCTCTGGGGCCAACGTCCTGACTTTC	CASSISSGANVLTF
NA	NA	TRBV29-1	TRBJ2-5	TGCAGCGTACGGAACCAGGACGAAGAGACCCAGTACTTC	CSVRNQDEETQYF
NA	TRBD1	TRBV6-6	TRBJ1-4	TGTGCCAGCAGTTGGACAGGGGACGGTGAAAAACTGTTTTTT	CASSWTGDGEKLFF
NA	NA	TRBV7-9	TRBJ1-1	TGTGCCAGCAGCTTACAGGGGAAGGGGATGAACACTGGAGCTTTCTTT	CASSLQGKGMNTGAFF
NA	NA	TRBV6-1	TRBJ2-2	TGTGCCAGCAGTGCTCGGCCGCGATTCTTCAACAACACCGGGGAGCTGTTTTTT	CASSARPRFFNNTGELFF
NA	TRBD2	TRBV18	TRBJ2-1	TGTGCCAGCTCCCTTGGACTAGCGGGTACTAATGAGCAGTTCTTC	CASSLGLAGTNEQFF
few	TRBD1	TRBV6-5	TRBJ2-7	TGTGCCAGCAGTTACTGGCAGGGGGCAGGTGAGCAGTACTTC	CASSYWQGAGEQYF
NA	NA	TRBV7-9	TRBJ2-6	TGTGCCAGCAGCCCAACTTGGGGGGCTGGTTCTGGGGCCAACGTCCTGACTTTC	CASSPTWGAGSGANVLTF
few	NA	TRBV4-3	TRBJ2-3	TGCGCCAGCAGCCAAGATTCGGTGGGCCCTACAGATACGCAGTATTTT	CASSQDSVGPTDTQYF
NA	NA	TRBV2	TRBJ2-7	TGTGCCAGCAGTGCCCATCCCGGTTCACGGTCCTACGAGCAGTACTTC	CASSAHPGSRSYEQYF
few	NA	TRBV6-5	TRBJ1-4	TGTGCCAGCAGTTACGCCGGGACCCCCCCCGGAGAAAAACTGTTTTTT	CASSYAGTPPGEKLFF
NA	NA	TRBV28	TRBJ1-5	TGTGCCAGCAGTTTCGCGCAGGCCCCTAGCAATCAGCCCCAGCATTTT	CASSFAQAPSNQPQHF
few	NA	TRBV9	TRBJ2-3	TGTGCCAGCAGCGCCTCTAGCGTATCAACAGATACGCAGTATTTT	CASSASSVSTDTQYF
NA	NA	TRBV29-1	TRBJ2-1	TGCAGCGTTGGGGGCTTCTCCTACAATGAGCAGTTCTTC	CSVGGFSYNEQFF
once	NA	TRBV4-1	TRBJ1-5	TGCGCCAGCAGCCTACCCCCGGACCGGGAGGGGTTGGATACGCAGCATTTT	CASSLPPDREGLDTQHF
NA	NA	TRBV5-1	TRBJ1-5	TGCGCCAGCAGCTTGTCCAGGGACAATCAGCCCCAGCATTTT	CASSLSRDNQPQHF
NA	NA	TRBV9	TRBJ1-6	TGTGCCAGCAGAGAACACCTAGAAGGTTCCCTCCACTTT	CASREHLEGSLHF
NA	NA	TRBV24-1	TRBJ2-7	TGTGTCACCAGTGATTCAGGGTCACAAGCGTACGAGCAGTACTTC	CVTSDSGSQAYEQYF
NA	TRBD1	TRBV5-1	TRBJ1-2	TGCGCCAGCAGCTTGGGGGACAGGATTTCCTATGGCTACACCTTC	CASSLGDRISYGYTF
NA	NA	TRBV6-2/TRBV6-3	TRBJ1-1	TGTGCCAGCAGTCAATCTTTACTGCGAGAGAACACTGAAGCTTTCTTT	CASSQSLLRENTEAFF
NA	TRBD1	TRBV5-1	TRBJ2-3	TGCGCCAGCAGCTTGGGTTTCCGGGACAGGGTCCGGGGAGCTCCAGATACGCAGTATTTT	CASSLGFRDRVRGAPDTQYF
few	NA	TRBV20-1	TRBJ1-1	TGCAGTGCTAGAGATCCGGGGGTTACTGAAGCTTTCTTT	CSARDPGVTEAFF
NA	NA	TRBV5-1	TRBJ2-1	TGCGCCAGCAGCTTGGAGGGTCCTGAGCAGTTCTTC	CASSLEGPEQFF
NA	NA	TRBV7-9	TRBJ1-1	TGTGCCAGCAGCGGTGTGAACACTGAAGCTTTCTTT	CASSGVNTEAFF
NA	TRBD2	TRBV4-2	TRBJ2-1	TGTGCCAGCAGCCAAGATGTGGGGGGGGCCTACAATGAGCAGTTCTTC	CASSQDVGGAYNEQFF
few	TRBD2	TRBV7-8	TRBJ2-7	TGTGCCAGCAGCTTAGAGGGACTAGCTTACGAGCAGTACTTC	CASSLEGLAYEQYF
NA	NA	TRBV24-1	TRBJ2-1	TGTGCCACCAGTGACCCCGGACGGACCAATGAGCAGTTCTTC	CATSDPGRTNEQFF
few	NA	TRBV27	TRBJ1-2	TGTGCCAGCAGTTTATCTCCCTATAACTATGGCTACACCTTC	CASSLSPYNYGYTF
NA	NA	TRBV7-9	TRBJ2-5	TGTGCCAGCAGAAGCATACCGGGACTTAAGTTAGAGACCCAGTACTTC	CASRSIPGLKLETQYF
NA	NA	TRBV7-2	TRBJ2-1	TGTGCCAGCAGCCAAAGAGGGGGGGCGGGGATTTACAATGAGCAGTTCTTC	CASSQRGGAGIYNEQFF
NA	NA	TRBV4-2	TRBJ2-5	TGTGCCAGCAGCCAAGATTACCGACTTGCACAGTACTTC	CASSQDYRLAQYF
few	TRBD2	TRBV11-2	TRBJ2-3	TGTGCCAGCAGCCCCCGACTAGCGGGGGGGCGGGGAGATACGCAGTATTTT	CASSPRLAGGRGDTQYF
NA	TRBD2	TRBV6-6	TRBJ2-3	TGTGCCAGCAGTTACCTTAGCGGGGAGCGCACAGATACGCAGTATTTT	CASSYLSGERTDTQYF
few	NA	TRBV18	TRBJ2-5	TGTGCCAGCTCACCCCTGTACCAAGAGACCCAGTACTTC	CASSPLYQETQYF
NA	TRBD2	TRBV7-2	TRBJ2-3	TGTGCCAGCAGCTTACAGCGGGGGGCCCCCACAGATACGCAGTATTTT	CASSLQRGAPTDTQYF
NA	TRBD2	TRBV20-1	TRBJ2-3	TGCAGTGCGTGGTCTAGCGGGGGAGGGACAGATACGCAGTATTTT	CSAWSSGGGTDTQYF
NA	TRBD2	TRBV20-1	TRBJ2-1	TGCAGTGCTAGTCTAGCGGGGGGGGCCTACAATGAGCAGTTCTTC	CSASLAGGAYNEQFF
NA	NA	TRBV4-3	TRBJ2-5	TGCGCCAGCAGCGAGCGGGTCGGGGAGACCCAGTACTTC	CASSERVGETQYF
few	TRBD1	TRBV7-2	TRBJ2-6	TGTGCCAGCAGCTTGGACAGGGTTCTCGCTGGGGCCAACGTCCTGACTTTC	CASSLDRVLAGANVLTF
few	TRBD2	TRBV12-3/TRBV12-4	TRBJ2-6	TGTGCCAGCAGTTCGTTGGCGGGGGTTTCCTCTGGGGCCAACGTCCTGACTTTC	CASSSLAGVSSGANVLTF
few	NA	TRBV28	TRBJ2-7	TGTGCCAGCACAACGGGGGAAGGAGCCTACGAGCAGTACTTC	CASTTGEGAYEQYF
many	NA	TRBV25-1	TRBJ1-6	TGTGCCAGCAGCCTAGGGACGAATTCACCCCTCCACTTT	CASSLGTNSPLHF
few	NA	TRBV27	TRBJ2-7	TGTGCCAGCCGGGGTCGGGGGAACTACGAGCAGTACTTC	CASRGRGNYEQYF
NA	NA	TRBV7-3	TRBJ2-3	TGTGCCAGCTCCACGGGATCGGGGGCTCTAGGGGGGGATACGCAGTATTTT	CASSTGSGALGGDTQYF
NA	NA	TRBV7-2	TRBJ1-4	TGTGCCAGCAGCTTAGCGGGGTCAGGGAGGGGTGAAAAACTGTTTTTT	CASSLAGSGRGEKLFF